Below, 2 T cell receptor beta chains from the same sample are listed, as sequenced in a study of OX40 agonist ivuxolimab in advanced cancers. The repertoire was sequenced with immunoSEQ multiplex PCR; TCRdb's copy has only in-frame clones and lacks some. The sample shows about 64,000 clones, approximately 88% of them seen only once. The specimen comprised CD4+ or CD8+ T cells sorted from blood, sampled in a trial of the OX40 agonist ivuxolimab. All receptors come from an adult with an advanced solid tumor such as melanoma, head and neck, liver or kidney cancer.

In nucleotides, the CDR3 is TGTGCCAGCTCTCCCCGGACAGACTCCTACGAGCAGTACTTC. Encoded protein: CASSPRTDSYEQYF. The chain recombines TRBV25-1 with TRBJ2-7, with TRBD1 as a possible D gene (6 bases). Between the trimmed V and J ends, which lost 8 bases and 0 bases, there was a span of 14 bases. Germline CDR1 is MGHDK and CDR2 is SYGVNS. This CDR3 has 14 residues.

The chain is built from TRBV6-6 and TRBJ2-7; unclear D gene. The V end lost 0 bases, the J end lost 5 bases, and 8 bases lay between the germline ends. The CDR3 sequence is 13 residues long. Germline CDR1 reads MNHNY; CDR2 reads SVGAGI (reference sequence). DNA of the CDR3: TGTGCCAGCAGTTACTCGAAAACAGACGAGCAGTACTTC. It specifies CASSYSKTDEQYF.